Following are 16 T cell receptor beta chains from one sample sequenced in a study of blood T cell repertoires in COVID-19. Sequencing used immunoSEQ multiplex PCR; TCRdb keeps in-frame clones, though not all of them. The sample holds over 110,000 clones, 80% to 90% seen once. The sample comprised peripheral blood. The receptor set was obtained from a woman aged 45 to 65 with acute or convalescent COVID-19.

The chain links TRBV30 to TRBJ1-2; D perhaps matches TRBD1 (5 bases). This CDR3 contains 13 residues. V lost 3 bases to trimming and J lost 4 bases, with 12 bases between them. The germline V gene has CDR1 GTSNPN and CDR2 SVGIG (reference sequence). CDR3 loop: CAWSRVQVYGYTF. CDR3 DNA: TGTGCCTGGAGCAGGGTTCAAGTCTATGGCTACACCTTC.

The V call is TRBV14, the J call TRBJ1-1, with 8 bases identical to TRBD1. The CDR3 has 13 residues. In germline, CDR1 is SGHDN, CDR2 FVKESK. Trimming cost V 7 bases and J 0 bases; bases outside gene matches: 1. CDR3 bases: TGTGCCAGCAAGGGACAGGTGAACACTGAAGCTTTCTTT. Protein product: CASKGQVNTEAFF.

J is TRBJ2-2 and V is TRBV7-9, with 10 bases that match TRBD2. Germline V gene sequence: CDR1 SEHNR, CDR2 FQNEAQ (reference sequence). With V trimmed by 5 bases and J by 6 bases, 9 bases remained unmatched. The CDR3 loop spans 16 amino acids. As DNA, the CDR3 is TGTGCCAGCAGCCTAATGGGGACTAGCGTGGCCGGGGAGCTGTTTTTT. This encodes CASSLMGTSVAGELFF.

The CDR3: CASTPGGNTEAFF. The CDR3 nucleotides read TGTGCCAGCACCCCAGGGGGGAACACTGAAGCTTTCTTT. The chain combines TRBV12-3 or TRBV12-4 with TRBJ1-1; 7 positions match TRBD1. Losses at the gene ends were 7 bases for V and 1 base for J; bases not matched to a gene: 3. This CDR3 comprises 13 residues.

The V gene is TRBV4-2, the J gene TRBJ2-5, with 10 positions matching TRBD2. Germline V lookup: CDR1 LGHNA, CDR2 YNFKEQ. Trimming removed 0 bases from V and 4 bases from J; junction bases left unmatched: 11. This CDR3 has 18 amino acids. The CDR3 DNA reads as TGTGCCAGCAGCCAAGAATATAGGAGCGGGGGGGCCCTAGAGACCCAGTACTTC. Translation: CASSQEYRSGGALETQYF.

This clone has just one count. The J gene is TRBJ1-4, the V gene TRBV4-1, with D hard to call. Trimming took off 3 bases at V and 8 bases at J, with 13 bases between the two ends. Per germline, CDR1 MGHRA and CDR2 YSYEKL. The CDR3 sequence is 14 residues long. The CDR3 DNA reads as TGCGCCAGCAGCCAGGAGGGAATGTGGGAAAAACTGTTTTTT. Protein sequence: CASSQEGMWEKLFF.

The gene calls are TRBV5-4 and TRBJ2-2; TRBD2 matches at 9 bases. The CDR3 covers 17 residues. V lost 0 bases, J lost 4 bases, and 7 bases stayed unmatched. Germline CDR1 SGHNT, CDR2 YYREEE (reference sequence). CDR3 sequence reads: CASSLGSSAGGTGELFF. In DNA form, the CDR3 reads TGTGCCAGCAGCTTGGGATCGTCAGCGGGGGGCACCGGGGAGCTGTTTTTT.

The CDR3 DNA reads TGTGCCAGCAGTTTAGGGACAACTGAAGCTTTCTTT. Its protein is CASSLGTTEAFF. The V call is TRBV28, the J call TRBJ1-1; a possible D gene is TRBD1 (6 bases). V dropped 2 bases and J dropped 5 bases, with 6 bases sitting between them. Looked up from germline, CDR1 is MDHEN and CDR2 is SYDVKM. The CDR3 is made up of 12 amino acids.

In DNA, the CDR3 is TGTGCCAGTAGTGGACCGGACAGGGAGAACACTGAAGCTTTCTTT. Its translation is CASSGPDRENTEAFF. This chain joins TRBV19 and TRBJ1-1; TRBD1 matches at 8 bases. Per the germline V gene, CDR1 is LNHDA and CDR2 is SQIVND (reference sequence). CDR3 length equals 15 residues. Trimming removed 5 bases from V and 1 base from J; junction bases left unmatched: 6.

The chain joins TRBV6-1 to TRBJ1-1; no clear D. CDR3 length: 12 residues. Germline assignment: CDR1 MNHNS and CDR2 SASEGT. The V end lost 0 bases, the J end lost 9 bases, and 8 bases lay between the germline ends. The CDR3 DNA is TGTGCCAGCAGTGAAGCAGTGAGCAAAGCTTTCTTT. Amino acids: CASSEAVSKAFF.

V and J are TRBV6-6 and TRBJ2-3, with TRBD2 as a possible D gene (5 bases). Germline loops: CDR1 MNHNY, CDR2 SVGAGI (reference sequence). The CDR3 extends over 14 amino acids. Trimming pared 8 bases from V and 0 bases from J, leaving 12 bases between. The CDR3 reads CASSRGPSTDTQYF. CDR3 DNA sequence: TGTGCCAGCTCTCGAGGGCCTAGCACAGATACGCAGTATTTT.

The CDR3 reads CASSLVVTGYNSPLHF. DNA for the CDR3: TGTGCCAGCAGCTTAGTAGTGACAGGGTATAATTCACCCCTCCACTTT. The chain links TRBV11-2 to TRBJ1-6, with TRBD1 identical over 7 bases. Losses at the gene ends were 1 base for V and 4 bases for J; bases not matched to a gene: 4. The germline V gene encodes CDR1 SGHAT and CDR2 FQNNGV. The CDR3 spans 16 residues.

The rearrangement joins TRBV12-3 or TRBV12-4 to TRBJ2-5, with D perhaps TRBD1 (5 bases). The CDR3 is 13 amino acids. V lost 3 bases and J 0 bases, leaving 5 bases between the germline ends. CDR3 in amino acids: CASSLDNQETQYF. CDR3 nucleotides: TGTGCCAGCAGTTTGGACAACCAAGAGACCCAGTACTTC.

V usage is TRBV19 and J usage is TRBJ1-2, with D uncertain. This CDR3 is built from 13 residues. Germline CDR1 LNHDA, CDR2 SQIVND (reference sequence). Trimming pared 6 bases from V and 7 bases from J, leaving 15 bases between. This chain's CDR3 is CASSMRLLRGYTF. The CDR3 coding sequence is TGTGCCAGTAGCATGAGGCTCCTGCGTGGCTACACCTTC.

The chain carries TRBV9 and TRBJ2-1; TRBD2 matches at 10 bases. Germline assignment: CDR1 SGDLS and CDR2 YYNGEE. Losses at the gene ends were 0 bases for V and 4 bases for J; bases not matched to a gene: 7. The CDR3 extends over 17 amino acids. The CDR3 sequence is CASSVASGSSGYNEQFF. CDR3 bases: TGTGCCAGCAGCGTAGCTAGCGGGAGCTCGGGATACAATGAGCAGTTCTTC.

V gene TRBV19 combines with J gene TRBJ2-1, with 8 bases matching TRBD2. The CDR3 covers 13 residues. The V gene's germline CDR1 is LNHDA and CDR2 SQIVND (reference sequence). After removal of 9 bases from V and 4 bases from J, the junction contained 5 bases not matched to a gene. The DNA of the CDR3 is TGTGCCAGCGCGGGGGGCCTATACAATGAGCAGTTCTTC. It yields the protein CASAGGLYNEQFF.